The 27 T cell receptor beta chains given below trace back to one sample, sequenced in a study of T cells in Graves' hyperthyroidism and ophthalmopathy. TCR beta CDR3 sequences were amplified from RNA transcripts. The primer set for the first-round RT-PCR of the TCR CDR3 was HTBI. In TCRdb, the multiplex PCR reads were re-called with MiXCR into one record per CDR3 protein. The table shows hundreds of thousands of distinct CDR3 sequences, with 40% to 55% occurring only once. The material sequenced was peripheral blood or thyroid tissue (not recorded which). The origin of the receptors is an adult man with Graves' disease, either hyperthyroidism or ophthalmopathy (not recorded which).

The gene calls are TRBV2 and TRBJ1-1; weak D call: TRBD1 (5 bases). This CDR3 is 14 amino acids long. Germline V gene lookup returns CDR1 SNHLY and CDR2 FYNNEI. The V end was cut by 5 bases, the J end by 0 bases, with 10 bases between. Here the CDR3 reads CASSISDMNTEAFF. DNA of the CDR3: TGTGCCAGCAGTATTTCGGACATGAACACTGAAGCTTTCTTT. Based on the CDR3 plus reference TRBV2 and TRBJ1-1, the full variable domain is EPEVTQTPSHQVTQMGQEVILRCVPISNHLYFYWYRQILGQKVEFLVSFYNNEISEKSEIFDDQFSVERPDGSNFTLKIRSTKLEDSAMYFCASSISDMNTEAFFGQGTRLTVV.

The chain combines TRBV20-1 with TRBJ2-5, with D uncertain. Germline values: CDR1 DFQATT, CDR2 SNEGSKA (reference sequence). The CDR3 extends over 15 amino acids. Trimming took off 0 bases at V and 1 base at J, with 12 bases between the two ends. The CDR3 nucleotides read TGCAGTGCTAGAGATAAGGAACTGGGCCAAGAGACCCAGTACTTC. Protein product: CSARDKELGQETQYF.

A word on this clonotype: It may be a read error: a sequence one base away is much more abundant. The chain combines TRBV27 with TRBJ2-7, with a weak D call TRBD1 (6 bases). CDR1 is MNHEY and CDR2 is SMNVEV in the germline V gene (reference sequence). The CDR3 loop spans 12 amino acids. V gave up 6 bases and J gave up 5 bases, with 11 bases separating them. The CDR3 sequence: CASRMDSHEQYF. The CDR3, as DNA: TGTGCCAGCAGGATGGACAGCCACGAGCAGTACTTC.

This clonotype was observed a few times. The chain uses TRBV5-6 and TRBJ2-7; 8 bases map to TRBD2. CDR3 length: 14 amino acids. V shed 4 bases, J shed 3 bases, and the junction held 6 bases outside the gene matches. Per the germline V gene, CDR1 is SGHDT and CDR2 is YYEEEE. CDR3 DNA sequence: TGTGCCAGCAGCCTAAGCGGGAGTGTCTACGAGCAGTACTTC. Translated: CASSLSGSVYEQYF.

This clonotype was counted a single time. This chain uses TRBV6-1 with TRBJ2-2; 7 nucleotides align to TRBD2. Germline assignment: CDR1 MNHNS and CDR2 SASEGT. The J segment lost 3 bases and the V segment lost 6 bases, leaving 7 bases of the junction unmatched. The CDR3 is made up of 15 amino acids. CDR3 amino acids: CASRPAGVDTGELFF. The CDR3 DNA is TGTGCCAGCAGGCCGGCGGGGGTTGACACCGGGGAGCTGTTTTTT.

Notes on this clonotype: This may come from a read error, since a much larger clone is one base off. The V gene is TRBV10-3, the J gene TRBJ1-2; D unresolved. In germline, CDR1 is ENHRY, CDR2 SYGVKD. The CDR3 is 16 residues long. The V end was cut by 2 bases, the J end by 8 bases, with 21 bases between. The CDR3 sequence: CAISEGLGSFGGGYTF. The CDR3 region has the DNA TGTGCCATCAGTGAGGGACTGGGATCCTTTGGCGGCGGCTACACCTTC.

As to this clonotype: The CDR3 carries no conserved terminal phenylalanine or tryptophan, so it likely arises from a read error. It is unclear where the CDR3 begins or ends on the DNA, so no DNA is shown, and the CDR3 is as TCRdb lists it. This chain joins TRBV2 and TRBJ2-2; the tabulated D call, TRBD1, remains unverified against the DNA. Per the germline V gene, CDR1 is SNHLY and CDR2 is FYNNEI. The CDR3 is 9 amino acids long, termini counted. CDR3 amino acids: CASSELGAG.

This clonotype has a count of ten or more. The rearrangement uses TRBV15 and TRBJ1-5; 7 nucleotides match TRBD1. With 0 bases clipped from V and 1 base from J, the junction kept 9 bases outside the gene matches. This CDR3 comprises 18 residues. Per germline, CDR1 LNHNV and CDR2 YYDKDF (reference sequence). The CDR3: CATSRDPTGFGSNQPQHF. CDR3 nucleotide sequence: TGTGCCACCAGCAGAGACCCGACAGGGTTTGGGAGCAATCAGCCCCAGCATTTT.

This clonotype was counted once. The chain uses TRBV12-3 or TRBV12-4 and TRBJ1-4; D is uncertain. This CDR3 is 13 amino acids long. Trimming removed 6 bases at V and 7 bases at J, with 12 bases between. CDR3 protein: CASSYGESEKLFF. The CDR3 DNA reads TGTGCCAGCAGCTATGGGGAGAGTGAAAAACTGTTTTTT.

J is TRBJ1-1 and V is TRBV20-1, with TRBD1 identical over 7 bases. Germline V CDR1 and CDR2: DFQATT, SNEGSKA (reference sequence). There are 13 residues in the CDR3. V was pared by 0 bases and J by 10 bases, with 8 bases of the junction left unmatched. CDR3: CSARDRGTASAFF. CDR3 DNA: TGCAGTGCTAGAGATAGAGGGACAGCTTCAGCTTTCTTT.

The chain employs TRBV29-1 and TRBJ2-2; D is ambiguous. The V and J ends lost 6 bases and 9 bases respectively, with 2 bases between them. This CDR3 has 8 residues. CDR1 is SQVTM and CDR2 is ANQGSEA in the germline V gene. The CDR3 loop reads CSVRELFF. The CDR3 DNA reads as TGCAGCGTAAGGGAGCTGTTTTTT.

The chain recombines TRBV2 with TRBJ1-6; D possibly corresponds to TRBD1 (6 bases). The V gene lost 3 bases and the J gene lost 13 bases, with 16 bases spanning the gap. Per the germline V gene, CDR1 is SNHLY and CDR2 is FYNNEI. CDR3 length: 14 amino acids. CDR3 residues: CASSEGGGILPLHF. In DNA form, the CDR3 reads TGTGCCAGCAGTGAGGGGGGCGGTATTTTGCCCCTCCACTTT.

This clonotype has just a few counts. The chain uses TRBV7-4 and TRBJ2-7; 7 bases are a match to TRBD1. Looked up from germline, CDR1 is SGHVT and CDR2 is SQSDAQ. This CDR3 has 15 amino acids. Trimming cost V 1 base and J 4 bases; bases outside gene matches: 7. The CDR3 loop reads CASSLGTGLSYEQYF. DNA for the CDR3: TGTGCCAGCAGCTTAGGGACAGGTCTCTCGTACGAGCAGTACTTC.

This sequence joins TRBV12-5 and TRBJ1-6, with D possibly TRBD1 on 6 matching bases. Germline loops: CDR1 LGHNT, CDR2 FRNRAP. The CDR3 is 16 amino acids. Trimming stripped 3 bases from V and 4 bases from J, with 13 bases between. CDR3 protein: CASGFGGDIYNSPLHF. The CDR3, as DNA: TGTGCTAGTGGTTTTGGGGGCGACATATATAATTCACCCCTCCACTTT.

The V and J genes are TRBV20-1 and TRBJ2-5; 8 nucleotides align to TRBD1. The V and J ends lost 5 bases and 5 bases, in that order; junction bases with no gene match: 10. This CDR3 has 14 residues. In germline, CDR1 is DFQATT, CDR2 SNEGSKA (reference sequence). CDR3 sequence reads: CSAAFGQGAETQYF. The CDR3 DNA follows: TGCAGTGCTGCGTTTGGACAGGGAGCGGAGACCCAGTACTTC.

This rearrangement joins TRBV27 to TRBJ1-1; 11 nucleotides match TRBD1. There are 19 residues in the CDR3. Germline CDR1 MNHEY, CDR2 SMNVEV (reference sequence). Germline trimming cut 1 base from V and 3 bases from J; bases unmatched to any gene: 13. The CDR3 DNA reads as TGTGCCAGCAGTTTATTGAGCGGACAGGGGGCTGGGGGGGACACTGAAGCTTTCTTT. This sequence encodes CASSLLSGQGAGGDTEAFF.

This chain uses TRBV29-1 with TRBJ1-1; D gene ambiguous. The V end was cut by 4 bases, the J end by 0 bases, with 12 bases between. The CDR3 is 14 amino acids. The germline V gene encodes CDR1 SQVTM and CDR2 ANQGSEA. The chain's CDR3 is CSVAGGFMNTEAFF. The DNA for the CDR3 is TGCAGCGTTGCGGGTGGGTTCATGAACACTGAAGCTTTCTTT.

The chain recombines TRBV20-1 with TRBJ1-1; the match to TRBD1 covers 7 bases. CDR1 and CDR2 from the germline V gene are DFQATT and SNEGSKA (reference sequence). V shed 1 base and J 6 bases; nucleotides not matched to a gene: 8. This CDR3 spans 14 amino acids. The CDR3 DNA follows: TGCAGTGCTAGAGGTTCAGGGGGAGGTCCTGAAGCTTTCTTT. Residues: CSARGSGGGPEAFF.

The chain couples TRBV7-2 to TRBJ1-5; D unclear. This CDR3 comprises 14 residues. Germline CDR1 reads SGHTA; CDR2 reads FQGNSA. Trimming left V 8 bases short and J 4 bases short, with 15 bases between. This CDR3 is CASSPGLGNQPQHF. In DNA form, the CDR3 reads TGTGCCAGCTCACCTGGCTTGGGGAATCAGCCCCAGCATTTT. Variable domain in full (rest from reference TRBV7-2 and TRBJ1-5): GAGVSQSPSNKVTEKGKDVELRCDPISGHTALYWYRQSLGQGLEFLIYFQGNSAPDKSGLPSDRFSAERTGGSVSTLTIQRTQQEDSAVYLCASSPGLGNQPQHFGDGTRLSIL.

This clonotype has just a few counts. The chain uses TRBV9 and TRBJ1-5; 7 nucleotides agree with TRBD1. From germline, CDR1 is SGDLS and CDR2 YYNGEE. The length of the CDR3 is 15 residues. Trimming cost V 4 bases and J 2 bases; bases outside gene matches: 6. CDR3 sequence: CASSRQGAGNQPQHF. CDR3 in DNA: TGTGCCAGCAGCAGACAGGGTGCCGGCAATCAGCCCCAGCATTTT.

This clonotype has only one observation. V gene TRBV7-9 combines with J gene TRBJ2-5; tentative D call: TRBD2 (5 bases). Germline V gene lookup returns CDR1 SEHNR and CDR2 FQNEAQ (reference sequence). This CDR3 contains 13 residues. Trimming left V 2 bases short and J 5 bases short, with 9 bases between. This chain's CDR3 is CASSLSGSETQYF. Written as DNA, the CDR3 is TGTGCCAGCAGCTTATCGGGGAGCGAGACCCAGTACTTC. The full variable domain, in which reference TRBV7-9 and TRBJ2-5 provide the parts outside the CDR3, is DTGVSQNPRHKITKRGQNVTFRCDPISEHNRLYWYRQTLGQGPEFLTYFQNEAQLEKSRLLSDRFSAERPKGSFSTLEIQRTEQGDSAMYLCASSLSGSETQYFGPGTRLLVL.

Notes on this clonotype: A much larger clone is a single base away; this may be a read error. V usage is TRBV10-3 and J usage is TRBJ2-7; D not certain. This CDR3 comprises 12 residues. Looked up from germline, CDR1 is ENHRY and CDR2 is SYGVKD. The germline V and J ends were trimmed by 0 bases and 4 bases, with 4 bases remaining between them. This CDR3 reads CAISESEYEQYF. The CDR3 nucleotides are TGTGCCATCAGTGAGTCGGAATACGAGCAGTACTTC.

In the case of this clonotype: This may come from a read error, since a much larger clone is one base off. The chain carries TRBV10-3 and TRBJ1-2; possibly TRBD1 for D (5 bases). The CDR3 sequence is 14 residues long. The germline gives CDR1 ENHRY, CDR2 SYGVKD. CDR3 residues: CASSESNRDSGYTF. CDR3 in DNA: TGTGCCAGCAGTGAGTCGAATCGGGACTCAGGCTACACCTTC.

The chain links TRBV7-2 to TRBJ1-4, with D perhaps TRBD1 (6 bases). Germline V CDR1 and CDR2: SGHTA, FQGNSA. CDR3 length: 15 amino acids. Deletions cut 5 bases from V and 4 bases from J, with 14 bases between. The CDR3 spells CASSLPGTFNEKLFF. In DNA, the CDR3 is TGTGCCAGCAGCCTACCCGGGACATTTAATGAAAAACTGTTTTTT.

This clonotype was recorded many times. The chain couples TRBV15 to TRBJ1-1; 7 nucleotides align to TRBD1. V shed 5 bases and J 5 bases; nucleotides not matched to a gene: 8. This CDR3 has 14 residues. CDR1 LNHNV and CDR2 YYDKDF come from the germline V gene (reference sequence). Here the CDR3 DNA reads TGTGCCACCAGCCCGGCAAACAGGGGAACTGAAGCTTTCTTT. This translates into CATSPANRGTEAFF.

The rearrangement uses TRBV2 and TRBJ2-7, with no clear D. Trimming cost V 6 bases and J 3 bases, with 12 bases left between them. In germline, CDR1 is SNHLY, CDR2 FYNNEI. There are 13 residues in the CDR3. CDR3 protein: CASSPSLFYEQYF. The CDR3 coding sequence is TGTGCCAGCAGCCCCTCACTCTTCTACGAGCAGTACTTC.

This clonotype was detected many times. The CDR3 DNA is TGTGCCAGCAAGGCAGACCAAGAGACCCAGTACTTC. It specifies CASKADQETQYF. The V call is TRBV2, the J call TRBJ2-5; D is undetermined. The ends were cut back, 7 bases at V and 0 bases at J, with 6 bases in the middle. Looked up from germline, CDR1 is SNHLY and CDR2 is FYNNEI. The CDR3 covers 12 residues.